The 14 T cell receptor beta chains below all came from one sample that was sequenced in a study of OX40 agonist ivuxolimab in advanced cancers. TCRdb keeps only in-frame clones here, not all; method: immunoSEQ multiplex PCR. The sample lists about 48,000 clones, roughly 84% occurring once. The sequencing used CD4+ or CD8+ T cells sorted from blood, collected in a trial of the OX40 agonist ivuxolimab. The receptors here all came from an adult with an advanced solid tumor such as melanoma, head and neck, liver or kidney cancer.

This clone was found a few times. The chain couples TRBV5-1 to TRBJ2-7; tentatively, D is TRBD1 or TRBD2 (5 bases each). This CDR3 has 14 residues. The germline V and J ends were trimmed by 4 bases and 2 bases, with 13 bases remaining between them. The V gene's germline CDR1 is SGHRS and CDR2 YFSETQ. The CDR3 protein is CASSARDGAYEQYF. In nucleotides, the CDR3 is TGCGCCAGCAGCGCCCGGGACGGCGCCTACGAGCAGTACTTC. The full variable domain, its missing parts supplied by reference TRBV5-1 and TRBJ2-7, is KAGVTQTPRYLIKTRGQQVTLSCSPISGHRSVSWYQQTPGQGLQFLFEYFSETQRNKGNFPGRFSGRQFSNSRSEMNVSTLELGDSALYLCASSARDGAYEQYFGPGTRLTVT.

The rearrangement joins TRBV2 to TRBJ2-1; D remains ambiguous. The germline V gene has CDR1 SNHLY and CDR2 FYNNEI. The V gene lost 3 bases and the J gene lost 7 bases, with 7 bases spanning the gap. The CDR3 has 12 residues. The CDR3 nucleotides are TGTGCCAGCAGTGAGAGGTCGAATGAGCAGTTCTTC. It codes for CASSERSNEQFF.

The rearrangement links TRBV28 to TRBJ1-2; D unresolved. Trimming cost V 5 bases and J 6 bases, with 22 bases left between them. Germline lookup yields CDR1 MDHEN and CDR2 SYDVKM. CDR3 length equals 16 residues. The CDR3 bases are TGTGCCAGCAGTCCCCTCTTGGTTAAACGGGGTGATGGCTACACCTTC. Translated, it gives CASSPLLVKRGDGYTF.

The J gene is TRBJ1-3, the V gene TRBV6-6; D is uncertain. This CDR3 comprises 16 residues. The germline gives CDR1 MNHNY, CDR2 SVGAGI (reference sequence). V lost 0 bases, J lost 0 bases, and 9 bases lay in between. The CDR3 loop is CASSYSSGSSGNTIYF. The CDR3 nucleotides read TGTGCCAGCAGTTACTCGTCGGGCAGCTCTGGAAACACCATATATTTT.

This clone appeared once. V is TRBV18 and J is TRBJ2-4, with 9 bases identical to TRBD1. J was trimmed by 7 bases and V by 4 bases; bases with no gene match: 2. Per germline, CDR1 KGHSH and CDR2 LQKENI. The CDR3 runs to 13 residues. The CDR3 DNA reads TGTGCCAGCTCACTGGGGACAGGGAACATTCAGTACTTC. Its translation: CASSLGTGNIQYF.

The genes are TRBV20-1 and TRBJ2-5; a possible D gene is TRBD1 (6 bases). CDR3 length: 11 amino acids. V shed 5 bases and J shed 13 bases, with 17 bases lying between them. Germline V CDR1 and CDR2: DFQATT, SNEGSKA (reference sequence). CDR3: CSAGDIRKMYF. The CDR3 bases are TGCAGTGCTGGGGACATCAGAAAAATGTACTTC.

The V call is TRBV21-1, the J call TRBJ2-3. TRBV21-1 represents a pseudogene. The CDR3 runs to 16 residues. DNA for the CDR3: TGTGCCAGCAGCAAAGCGCTTTGGGCAAGGGAAGATACGCAGTATTTT. The encoded protein is CASSKALWAREDTQYF.

V usage is TRBV20-1 and J usage is TRBJ2-7; D is perhaps TRBD2 (6 bases). Germline V gene data show CDR1 as DFQATT and CDR2 as SNEGSKA (reference sequence). This CDR3 comprises 11 residues. Trimming pared 6 bases from V and 2 bases from J, leaving 8 bases between. This CDR3 reads CSAPGAYEQYF. The DNA for the CDR3 is TGCAGTGCCCCGGGGGCCTACGAGCAGTACTTC.

The V call is TRBV28, the J call TRBJ2-7, with a possible D match to TRBD2 (5 bases). Germline lookup yields CDR1 MDHEN and CDR2 SYDVKM. V lost 8 bases to trimming and J lost 4 bases, with 12 bases between them. The CDR3 has 12 residues. The CDR3 loop reads CASSGSWYEQYF. CDR3 in DNA: TGTGCCAGCTCGGGGAGTTGGTACGAGCAGTACTTC. The variable domain in full, completed from reference TRBV28 and TRBJ2-7, reads DVKVTQSSRYLVKRTGEKVFLECVQDMDHENMFWYRQDPGLGLRLIYFSYDVKMKEKGDIPEGYSVSREKKERFSLILESASTNQTSMYLCASSGSWYEQYFGPGTRLTVT.

This rearrangement joins TRBV5-6 to TRBJ2-3; D gene uncertain. Germline loops: CDR1 SGHDT, CDR2 YYEEEE. CDR3 size: 13 residues. With 4 bases removed from V and 0 bases from J, the gap between germline ends came to 6 bases. CDR3: CASSVGSTDTQYF. CDR3 bases: TGTGCCAGCAGCGTGGGGAGCACAGATACGCAGTATTTT.

The chain has TRBV7-3 and TRBJ1-1; the D gene is possibly TRBD1 (5 bases). Trimming left V 4 bases short and J 5 bases short, with 20 bases between. This CDR3 has 16 amino acids. The germline CDR1 and CDR2 sequences are SGHTA and FQGTGA. The CDR3 reads CASSSGGPMGGTEAFF. In DNA form, the CDR3 reads TGTGCCAGCAGCTCCGGAGGGCCGATGGGGGGAACTGAAGCTTTCTTT.

This chain connects TRBV27 to TRBJ2-3; 9 bases align to TRBD2. V lost 0 bases to trimming and J lost 2 bases; unmatched junction nucleotides: 6. The CDR3 consists of 17 residues. Germline V gene lookup returns CDR1 MNHEY and CDR2 SMNVEV (reference sequence). The CDR3: CASSLSGRGGFTDTQYF. DNA for the CDR3: TGTGCCAGCAGTTTATCGGGGCGGGGGGGTTTCACAGATACGCAGTATTTT.

A single count supports this clone. The J gene is TRBJ2-1, the V gene TRBV11-2; TRBD1 matches at 7 bases. The germline V gene encodes CDR1 SGHAT and CDR2 FQNNGV. The CDR3 is 15 amino acids. The junction had 8 bases not matched to a gene; V was cut back by 1 base and J by 8 bases. In nucleotides, the CDR3 is TGTGCCAGCAGCTTAGTGGCTACAGGGGTCCATGAGCAGTTCTTC. Translating it yields CASSLVATGVHEQFF. The full variable domain, rest sourced from reference TRBV11-2 and TRBJ2-1, is EAGVAQSPRYKIIEKRQSVAFWCNPISGHATLYWYQQILGQGPKLLIQFQNNGVVDDSQLPKDRFSAERLKGVDSTLKIQPAKLEDSAVYLCASSLVATGVHEQFFGPGTRLTVL.

The chain has TRBV15 and TRBJ1-6; no firm D call. Trimming removed 0 bases from V and 9 bases from J, with 6 bases in between. Germline lookup yields CDR1 LNHNV and CDR2 YYDKDF (reference sequence). The CDR3 totals 13 residues. In DNA form, the CDR3 reads TGTGCCACCAGCAGAGAAAGGGTTTCACCCCTCCACTTT. Its protein product is CATSRERVSPLHF.